This T cell receptor beta chain was captured in a study of human T cells and chemical hapten exposure. TCRdb re-derived calls from the RACE reads in MiXCR, one entry per CDR3 protein. The top ten hold around 2.6% of the sample, which has 300,000 to 450,000 distinct CDR3 sequences, around 5.5% seen once. Described time point: pre-sensitization, week 0. Treatment denoted: therapeutic diphenylcyclopropenone sensitization with weekly scalp DPC. V lost 8 bases and J lost 0, with 8 bases in between. Germline V gives CDR1 MNHEY, CDR2 SVGEGT. The CDR3 covers 13 residues. This clonotype occurred many times. This TCR was sampled from a woman aged 45-65 years with alopecia areata. Some clones in this sample may be carry-over from other donors' samples. Material: whole blood, obtained in connection with sensitization to the hapten diphenylcyclopropenone (DPC). The V gene is TRBV6-2 or TRBV6-3, the J gene TRBJ2-1; D unresolved. In DNA, the CDR3 is TGTGCCAGCGGCACAAACTCCTACAATGAGCAGTTCTTC. It specifies CASGTNSYNEQFF.